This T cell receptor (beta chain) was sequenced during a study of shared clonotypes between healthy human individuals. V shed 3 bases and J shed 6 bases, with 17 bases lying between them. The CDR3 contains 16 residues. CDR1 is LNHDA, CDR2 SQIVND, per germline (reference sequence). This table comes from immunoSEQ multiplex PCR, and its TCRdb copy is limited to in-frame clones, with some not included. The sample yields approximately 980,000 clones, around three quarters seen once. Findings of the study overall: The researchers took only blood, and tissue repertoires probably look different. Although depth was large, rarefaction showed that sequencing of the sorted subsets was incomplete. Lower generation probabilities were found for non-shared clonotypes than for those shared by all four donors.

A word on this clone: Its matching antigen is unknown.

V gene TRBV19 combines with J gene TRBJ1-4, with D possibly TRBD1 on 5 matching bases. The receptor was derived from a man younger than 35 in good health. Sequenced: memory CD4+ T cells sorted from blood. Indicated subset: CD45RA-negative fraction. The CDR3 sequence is CASSILTTVLDEKLFF. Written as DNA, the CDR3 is TGTGCCAGTAGTATTCTCACGACAGTACTAGATGAAAAACTGTTTTTT.